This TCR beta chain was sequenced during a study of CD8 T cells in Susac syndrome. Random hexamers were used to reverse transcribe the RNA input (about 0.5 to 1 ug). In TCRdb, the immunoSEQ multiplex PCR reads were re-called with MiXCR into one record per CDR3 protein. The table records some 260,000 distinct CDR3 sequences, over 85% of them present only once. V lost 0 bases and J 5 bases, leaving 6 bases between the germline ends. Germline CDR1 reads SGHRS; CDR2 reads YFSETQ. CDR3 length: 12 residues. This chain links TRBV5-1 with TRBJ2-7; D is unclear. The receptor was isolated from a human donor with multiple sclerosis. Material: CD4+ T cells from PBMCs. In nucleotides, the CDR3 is TGCGCCAGCAGCTTGGAGGGCCACGAGCAGTACTTC. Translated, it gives CASSLEGHEQYF.